This T cell receptor beta chain was sequenced for a study of T cell clonality in common variable immunodeficiency. V trimming: 6 bases; J trimming: 4 bases; junction bases outside the gene matches: 6. Per the germline V gene, CDR1 is LNHDA and CDR2 is SQIVND (reference sequence). CDR3 length: 15 residues. This clone was seen repeatedly, ten times or more. The sequence runs out 3 residues before the end of the CDR3; the remainder is reconstructed from the germline J gene. Generated by immunoSEQ multiplex PCR, the TCRdb table keeps only in-frame clones and is missing some. This repertoire lists about 64,000 clones without singletons; 1.5% to 2% sits in the top ten.

This TCR was recovered from a person aged 18 to 70 in good health. Source material: peripheral blood mononuclear cells. The chain combines TRBV19 with TRBJ2-2, with 9 bases that match TRBD1. Partial CDR3 DNA: TGTGCCAGTAGCCGAACAGGGGGCTTCACCGGGGAG. Translation: CASSRTGGFTGE. The whole CDR3 is CASSRTGGFTGELFF.